In its sample, the clone carrying this T cell receptor (beta chain) was seen many times. The time point: pre-sensitization, week 0. The treatment here: therapeutic diphenylcyclopropenone sensitization with weekly scalp DPC. The study used a library that attached unique molecular identifiers to individual cDNA molecules. TCRdb redid the calling of the RACE reads with MiXCR, one entry per CDR3 protein. Here the sample spans about 89,000 distinct CDR3 sequences, 9.5% to 14% being singletons. The sample comes from a study of human T cells and chemical hapten exposure. On the study more broadly: A roughly 2 cm by roughly 2 cm inner upper arm patch received 2% DPC for sensitization. The study enrolled mostly female patients with alopecia areata, totalis or universalis.

This CDR3 has 12 residues. V gave up 0 bases and J gave up 10 bases, with 9 bases separating them. The rearrangement joins TRBV12-3 or TRBV12-4 to TRBJ2-5; D gene uncertain. Sequencing was performed on whole blood, taken in connection with sensitization to the hapten diphenylcyclopropenone (DPC). The source is a woman aged 55-70 years with alopecia areata. Some clones in this sample may be carry-over from other donors' samples. For the CDR3, the DNA is TGTGCCAGCAGTTTAGCATCGCGGCTCCAGTACTTC. It encodes CASSLASRLQYF.